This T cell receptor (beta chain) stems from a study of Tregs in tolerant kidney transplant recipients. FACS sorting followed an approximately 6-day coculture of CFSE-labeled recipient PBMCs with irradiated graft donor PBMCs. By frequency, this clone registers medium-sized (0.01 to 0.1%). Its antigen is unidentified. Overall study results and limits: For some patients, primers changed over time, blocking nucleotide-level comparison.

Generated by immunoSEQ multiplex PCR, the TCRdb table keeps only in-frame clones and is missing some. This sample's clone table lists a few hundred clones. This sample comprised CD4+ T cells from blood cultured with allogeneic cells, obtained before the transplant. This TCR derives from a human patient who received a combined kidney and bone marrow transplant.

CDR3 residues: CASSPRDRGIEQPQHF. CDR3 bases read: TGTGCCAGTAGTCCCCGGGACAGGGGAATAGAGCAGCCC. This chain connects TRBV19 to TRBJ1-5, with 10 bases matching TRBD1. The read stops 3 residues short of the end of the CDR3; the missing end is completed from the germline J gene. This CDR3 region has 16 residues. Germline assignment: CDR1 LNHDA and CDR2 SQIVND (reference sequence). The V gene end was trimmed by 5 bases and the J gene end by 7 bases; junction bases not matched to a gene: 11.